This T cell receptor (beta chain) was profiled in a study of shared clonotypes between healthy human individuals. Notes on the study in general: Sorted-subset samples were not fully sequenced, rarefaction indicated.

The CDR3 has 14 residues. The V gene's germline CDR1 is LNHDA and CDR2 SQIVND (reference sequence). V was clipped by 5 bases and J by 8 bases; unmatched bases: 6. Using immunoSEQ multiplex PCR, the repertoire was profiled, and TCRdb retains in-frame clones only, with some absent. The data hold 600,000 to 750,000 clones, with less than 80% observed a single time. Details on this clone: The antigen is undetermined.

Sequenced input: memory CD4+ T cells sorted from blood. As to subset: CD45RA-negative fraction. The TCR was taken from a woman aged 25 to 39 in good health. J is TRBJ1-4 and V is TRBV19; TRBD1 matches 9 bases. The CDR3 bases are TGTGCCAGTAGTCTTAGGACAGGGGACGAAAAACTGTTTTTT. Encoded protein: CASSLRTGDEKLFF.